This TCR beta chain was identified in a study of cytomegalovirus exposure and HLA in healthy donors. Findings and limits, study-wide: Sequences of the TCR beta chain were said to predict the HLA-A and HLA-B alleles of most subjects accurately. In a later analysis, about 17,000 TCR beta sequences were associated with HLA alleles at 0.05 false discovery rate.

In this sample, this clone turned up a few times. What it binds is not known. The study ran its PCR with 60 Vbeta and 13 Jbeta primers. Original processing notes: An analysis that came later counted some 81 million unique TCR beta chains, approximately 9.9 million shared. Only in-frame clones appear in the TCRdb table, and some are missing; sequencing was by immunoSEQ multiplex PCR. Clonal size and the V and J genes are those of that table, whereas D and trimming came from the DNA. Of around 170,000 clones in the sample, roughly 79% were seen once. Trimming took 3 bases from V and 4 from J, leaving 8 bases between them. Germline lookup yields CDR1 SGHRS and CDR2 YFSETQ. The CDR3 extends over 13 amino acids.

This sequence originates from a woman between 50 and 59 years old in good health and CMV-seropositive. What was sequenced was PBMCs. The V call is TRBV5-1, the J call TRBJ1-5, with D unresolved. CDR3 sequence: CASSSQKNQPQHF. The CDR3, as DNA: TGCGCCAGCAGCTCACAGAAAAATCAGCCCCAGCATTTT.